Each of the 32 T cell receptor beta chains below was sequenced from the same sample in a study of blood T cell repertoires in COVID-19. The repertoire was sequenced with immunoSEQ multiplex PCR; TCRdb's copy has only in-frame clones and lacks some. The sample lists approximately 130,000 clones; around four fifths were seen once. The sequenced sample was PBMCs or T cells enriched from blood (not recorded which). The origin of the receptors is a man aged 30 to 39 who had recovered from COVID-19.

Ten or more counts support this clone. This sequence joins TRBV5-4 and TRBJ2-2; TRBD2 is a possible D gene (5 bases). V lost 4 bases, J lost 4 bases, and 8 bases lay in between. The length of the CDR3 is 13 residues. In germline, CDR1 is SGHNT, CDR2 YYREEE (reference sequence). CDR3 residues: CASSPDFTGELFF. The CDR3 region has the DNA TGTGCCAGCAGCCCGGACTTCACCGGGGAGCTGTTTTTT.

The rearrangement joins TRBV19 to TRBJ1-5; a possible D gene is TRBD1 (6 bases). The CDR3 runs 17 residues. The germline gives CDR1 LNHDA, CDR2 SQIVND (reference sequence). Trimming took off 2 bases at V and 0 bases at J, with 14 bases between the two ends. The CDR3 region has the DNA TGTGCCAGTAGTATATTGGGGGCCCGCTATAGCAATCAGCCCCAGCATTTT. This encodes CASSILGARYSNQPQHF.

The V call is TRBV6-1, the J call TRBJ1-5, with 7 positions matching TRBD1. Germline V CDR1 and CDR2: MNHNS, SASEGT. CDR3 length: 16 amino acids. V gave up 1 base and J gave up 5 bases; unmatched junction bases: 8. The CDR3 nucleotides read TGTGCCAGCAGTGAAGTTACTGGGACAGTCTATCAGCCCCAGCATTTT. Protein product: CASSEVTGTVYQPQHF.

The chain uses TRBV5-1 and TRBJ2-3; TRBD2 matches 8 bases. Per the germline V gene, CDR1 is SGHRS and CDR2 is YFSETQ. The CDR3 covers 16 residues. J was trimmed by 5 bases and V by 0 bases; bases with no gene match: 8. CDR3 protein: CASSLDVAGWVDTQYF. For the CDR3, the DNA is TGCGCCAGCAGCTTGGATGTAGCGGGGTGGGTAGATACGCAGTATTTT.

This clone was found many times. The junction departs from the called germline gene at one end, perhaps through a read error. The chain uses TRBV24-1 and TRBJ2-2, with 12 bases lining up with TRBD2. The CDR3 is made up of 19 amino acids. Germline V lookup: CDR1 KGHDR, CDR2 SFDVKD. In DNA, the CDR3 is TGTGCCACCAGCGATTCGGGACTAGCGGGCCTCTCGAACACCGGGGAGCTGTTTTTT. This encodes CATSDSGLAGLSNTGELFF.

The chain combines TRBV27 with TRBJ2-7; TRBD2 might be the D (6 bases). CDR1 is MNHEY, CDR2 SMNVEV, per germline (reference sequence). V was shortened by 6 bases and J by 4 bases, with 13 bases between the two germline ends. The CDR3 has 13 amino acids. DNA for the CDR3: TGTGCCAGCAGCCGGGACTCATTATACGAGCAGTACTTC. Residues: CASSRDSLYEQYF.

This chain joins TRBV11-3 and TRBJ2-2; 10 bases match TRBD1. The germline CDR1 and CDR2 sequences are SGHNT and YENEEA. The CDR3 consists of 18 residues. The junction had 10 bases not matched to a gene; V was cut back by 5 bases and J by 1 base. The DNA of the CDR3 is TGTGCCAGCAGCCCAACCGACAGGGGGCCCTTGAACACCGGGGAGCTGTTTTTT. Its translation: CASSPTDRGPLNTGELFF. The whole variable domain, filled in from reference TRBV11-3 and TRBJ2-2, reads EAGVVQSPRYKIIEKKQPVAFWCNPISGHNTLYWYLQNLGQGPELLIRYENEEAVDDSQLPKDRFSAERLKGVDSTLKIQPAELGDSAVYLCASSPTDRGPLNTGELFFGEGSRLTVL.

This clone appeared a few times. The chain joins TRBV5-5 to TRBJ1-6; no reliable D call. The V and J ends lost 1 base and 6 bases respectively, with 8 bases between them. The CDR3 is 14 residues long. CDR1 and CDR2 (germline): SGHKS, YYEKEE (reference sequence). The CDR3 sequence is CASSLRESNSPLHF. The CDR3 coding sequence is TGTGCCAGCAGCTTGCGGGAAAGTAATTCACCCCTCCACTTT. Looking up the rest from reference TRBV5-5 and TRBJ1-6 gives the full variable domain: DAGVTQSPTHLIKTRGQQVTLRCSPISGHKSVSWYQQVLGQGPQFIFQYYEKEERGRGNFPDRFSARQFPNYSSELNVNALLLGDSALYLCASSLRESNSPLHFGNGTRLTVT.

V is TRBV27 and J is TRBJ2-1, with TRBD2 identical over 7 bases. Germline V lookup: CDR1 MNHEY, CDR2 SMNVEV (reference sequence). This CDR3 has 14 residues. V lost 7 bases and J lost 2; bases outside the gene matches: 5. CDR3 nucleotide sequence: TGTGCCAGCACCTGGGGGGGACCCTACAATGAGCAGTTCTTC. Its protein product is CASTWGGPYNEQFF.

The rearrangement uses TRBV14 and TRBJ2-1; 8 nucleotides line up with TRBD2. The germline V gene has CDR1 SGHDN and CDR2 FVKESK. Trimming took 0 bases from V and 4 from J; bases not matched to a gene: 26. This CDR3 spans 23 amino acids. CDR3 region: CASSQDDTRRQRRPSGSYNEQFF. CDR3 nucleotides: TGTGCCAGCAGCCAAGATGATACCCGCCGGCAGCGAAGACCAAGCGGGAGTTACAATGAGCAGTTCTTC.

The rearrangement joins TRBV5-1 to TRBJ2-5; 12 positions agree with TRBD2. J gave up 0 bases and V 3 bases, and 9 bases lay outside the gene matches. Germline lookup yields CDR1 SGHRS and CDR2 YFSETQ. CDR3 length: 18 amino acids. CDR3 amino acids: CASSSASGGAGYQETQYF. Here the CDR3 DNA reads TGCGCCAGCAGCTCGGCTAGCGGGGGGGCCGGATACCAAGAGACCCAGTACTTC.

The chain uses TRBV9 and TRBJ2-1, with 12 bases lining up with TRBD2. The CDR3 has 15 amino acids. Germline CDR1 reads SGDLS; CDR2 reads YYNGEE. V lost 3 bases, J lost 7 bases, and 5 bases stayed unmatched. CDR3 in DNA: TGTGCCAGCAGCGCTAGCGGGGGGGGATGGAATGAGCAGTTCTTC. Translating gives CASSASGGGWNEQFF.

This rearrangement joins TRBV2 to TRBJ2-1; weak D call: TRBD2 (7 bases). Trimming removed 4 bases at V and 4 bases at J, with 14 bases between. The CDR3 consists of 15 residues. Looked up from germline, CDR1 is SNHLY and CDR2 is FYNNEI. This chain's CDR3 is CASSVEGGLYNEQFF. The DNA for the CDR3 is TGTGCCAGCAGTGTTGAGGGGGGGCTTTACAATGAGCAGTTCTTC.

The gene calls are TRBV19 and TRBJ1-1; D is undetermined. Looked up from germline, CDR1 is LNHDA and CDR2 is SQIVND (reference sequence). The V end lost 8 bases, the J end lost 2 bases, and 12 bases lay between the germline ends. The CDR3 sequence is 13 residues long. The chain's CDR3 is CASRLQLNTEAFF. CDR3 coding DNA: TGTGCCAGTCGCCTTCAACTAAACACTGAAGCTTTCTTT.

On this clone itself: An end of the junction does not agree with germline; a read error may underlie this. The identical CDR3 is also encoded by other nucleotide sequences in the sample. The genes are TRBV7-2 and TRBJ2-1; 10 bases line up with TRBD2. In germline, CDR1 is SGHTA, CDR2 FQGNSA. CDR3 size: 16 residues. CDR3 loop: CASSSFLAGGSGEQFF. DNA of the CDR3: TGTGCTAGCAGCTCCTTTTTAGCGGGAGGCTCGGGTGAGCAGTTCTTC.

The chain links TRBV25-1 to TRBJ1-2, with D uncertain. Germline V gives CDR1 MGHDK, CDR2 SYGVNS. The CDR3 spans 15 residues. V was trimmed by 1 base and J by 4 bases, leaving 13 bases between them. CDR3 DNA sequence: TGTGCCAGCAGTGAATGGAGTAACCCCGGCTATGGCTACACCTTC. Amino acids: CASSEWSNPGYGYTF.

The chain carries TRBV5-1 and TRBJ2-5; 8 bases align to TRBD1. From germline, CDR1 is SGHRS and CDR2 YFSETQ. This CDR3 spans 17 amino acids. V shed 3 bases, J shed 5 bases, and the junction held 15 bases outside the gene matches. Written as DNA, the CDR3 is TGCGCCAGCAGCTCCGAGGACAGGGCCGACTTTTTGGAGACCCAGTACTTC. Translation: CASSSEDRADFLETQYF.

This chain links TRBV6-5 with TRBJ2-3; 7 bases agree with TRBD1. CDR1 is MNHEY and CDR2 is SVGAGI in the germline V gene. V lost 0 bases and J lost 2; bases outside the gene matches: 5. The CDR3 is 16 residues long. CDR3 amino acids: CASSYSRDRYTDTQYF. CDR3 nucleotide sequence: TGTGCCAGCAGTTACTCCCGGGACAGATACACAGATACGCAGTATTTT.

CDR3 in DNA: TGTGCCAGCGGGCCGGAGGGGGAGACCCAGTACTTC. Translated, it gives CASGPEGETQYF. The chain employs TRBV2 and TRBJ2-5; a possible D gene is TRBD2 (6 bases). This CDR3 spans 12 amino acids. Per germline, CDR1 SNHLY and CDR2 FYNNEI. V was clipped by 8 bases and J by 5 bases, with 12 bases between them.

The chain couples TRBV18 to TRBJ1-1; 11 bases fit TRBD1. The germline V gene has CDR1 KGHSH and CDR2 LQKENI. This CDR3 is 15 amino acids long. J gave up 4 bases and V 4 bases, and 5 bases lay outside the gene matches. In DNA form, the CDR3 reads TGTGCCAGCTCACGAGGACAGGGGGCGAGCACTGAAGCTTTCTTT. This encodes CASSRGQGASTEAFF.

The rearrangement joins TRBV5-1 to TRBJ2-1, with a possible D match to TRBD2 (6 bases). The CDR3 contains 17 residues. Between the trimmed V and J ends, which lost 1 base and 3 bases, there was a span of 17 bases. Germline loops: CDR1 SGHRS, CDR2 YFSETQ. DNA of the CDR3: TGCGCCAGCAGCTTGTTTTCCGGGGGACTCCTCTACAATGAGCAGTTCTTC. Translation: CASSLFSGGLLYNEQFF.

V and J are TRBV5-5 and TRBJ2-1; 13 bases align to TRBD2. CDR3 length: 14 residues. The trim removed 4 bases at V and 7 bases at J, leaving 2 bases unmatched. Germline V CDR1 and CDR2: SGHKS, YYEKEE (reference sequence). CDR3 sequence: CASSTSGGANEQFF. In nucleotides, the CDR3 is TGTGCCAGCAGCACTAGCGGGGGGGCGAATGAGCAGTTCTTC.

J is TRBJ1-2 and V is TRBV6-5, with 7 bases aligning to TRBD1. Germline lookup yields CDR1 MNHEY and CDR2 SVGAGI. V shed 1 base and J 4 bases; nucleotides not matched to a gene: 3. This CDR3 contains 14 residues. The CDR3 loop is CASSYLSGGYGYTF. The CDR3 bases are TGTGCCAGCAGTTACTTGTCAGGGGGCTATGGCTACACCTTC.

The chain is built from TRBV7-9 and TRBJ1-1; D gene ambiguous. Germline V gene sequence: CDR1 SEHNR, CDR2 FQNEAQ (reference sequence). This CDR3 contains 14 residues. Trimming removed 2 bases from V and 1 base from J, with 8 bases in between. The CDR3 DNA reads TGTGCCAGCAGCTTATGGGCAGGGAACACTGAAGCTTTCTTT. This encodes CASSLWAGNTEAFF.

The V gene is TRBV19, the J gene TRBJ2-1; possible D gene TRBD2, 5 bases. Germline loops: CDR1 LNHDA, CDR2 SQIVND (reference sequence). The CDR3 has 14 amino acids. V lost 7 bases and J 4 bases, leaving 14 bases between the germline ends. DNA for the CDR3: TGTGCCAGTACCCACGGAGGAAGGTACAATGAGCAGTTCTTC. Translating gives CASTHGGRYNEQFF.

This chain joins TRBV14 and TRBJ1-4, with D maybe TRBD1 (6 bases). Deletions cut 2 bases from V and 8 bases from J, with 15 bases between. Germline-derived CDR1 and CDR2 are SGHDN and FVKESK. This CDR3 spans 15 amino acids. The CDR3 nucleotides read TGTGCCAGCAGCCAATCCAGACCCCAGGGGGAAAAACTGTTTTTT. Translating it yields CASSQSRPQGEKLFF. The full variable domain, its missing parts supplied by reference TRBV14 and TRBJ1-4, is EAGVTQFPSHSVIEKGQTVTLRCDPISGHDNLYWYRRVMGKEIKFLLHFVKESKQDESGMPNNRFLAERTGGTYSTLKVQPAELEDSGVYFCASSQSRPQGEKLFFGSGTQLSVL.

This chain connects TRBV7-2 to TRBJ2-1; TRBD2 matches 10 bases. Germline loops: CDR1 SGHTA, CDR2 FQGNSA. The CDR3 is made up of 14 amino acids. The junction had 3 bases not matched to a gene; V was cut back by 2 bases and J by 8 bases. The CDR3 sequence: CASSLSSGSDEQFF. The CDR3 nucleotides read TGTGCCAGCAGCTTATCTAGCGGGAGTGATGAGCAGTTCTTC.

The rearrangement uses TRBV5-1 and TRBJ2-1; unclear D gene. The CDR3 loop spans 15 amino acids. V was cut by 4 bases and J by 4 bases, with 15 bases left in between. CDR1 is SGHRS and CDR2 is YFSETQ in the germline V gene. CDR3 bases: TGCGCCAGCAGCCTCGACATTGCCGCTTACAATGAGCAGTTCTTC. Its protein is CASSLDIAAYNEQFF.

This chain connects TRBV7-9 to TRBJ1-1; D is possibly TRBD1 (6 bases). The germline V gene has CDR1 SEHNR and CDR2 FQNEAQ (reference sequence). V dropped 3 bases and J dropped 1 base, with 12 bases sitting between them. The CDR3 is made up of 15 amino acids. CDR3 DNA sequence: TGTGCCAGCAGCTTTATGGACAGCCCGAACACTGAAGCTTTCTTT. It is translated as CASSFMDSPNTEAFF.

The V gene is TRBV30, the J gene TRBJ2-1, with 14 bases identical to TRBD2. CDR3 size: 16 residues. V trimming: 2 bases; J trimming: 9 bases; junction bases outside the gene matches: 9. Germline V gives CDR1 GTSNPN, CDR2 SVGIG (reference sequence). The CDR3 DNA is TGTGCCTGGAGTAGTCCGGGACTAGCGGGAGTTTTTGAGCAGTTCTTC. Translation: CAWSSPGLAGVFEQFF.

The V and J genes are TRBV28 and TRBJ1-4, with unresolved D. V gave up 7 bases and J gave up 8 bases, with 17 bases separating them. Per the germline V gene, CDR1 is MDHEN and CDR2 is SYDVKM. This CDR3 contains 14 residues. The CDR3 DNA sequence: TGTGCCAGCAACCCCCTAACTAACGGCGAAAAACTGTTTTTT. It is translated as CASNPLTNGEKLFF.

The genes are TRBV19 and TRBJ2-7; 7 positions agree with TRBD2. The CDR3 totals 15 residues. Germline CDR1 is LNHDA and CDR2 is SQIVND (reference sequence). After removal of 5 bases from V and 0 bases from J, the junction contained 7 bases not matched to a gene. CDR3 coding DNA: TGTGCCAGTAGTTTTGGACTAGTGAGCTCCTACGAGCAGTACTTC. This codes for CASSFGLVSSYEQYF. The variable domain in full, completed from reference TRBV19 and TRBJ2-7, reads DGGITQSPKYLFRKEGQNVTLSCEQNLNHDAMYWYRQDPGQGLRLIYYSQIVNDFQKGDIAEGYSVSREKKESFPLTVTSAQKNPTAFYLCASSFGLVSSYEQYFGPGTRLTVT.